This record covers a single T cell receptor (beta chain). The antigen it binds to is not known. No much larger clone is present one base from it, and per-base qualities are unavailable. Receptors were amplified or captured by the immunoSEQ multiplex PCR assay. TCRdb stores this immuneACCESS table with in-frame sequences only. Part of the clones is absent; in the studies checked, under half of the shortfall reflects unresolved V genes, and no reason is known for the rest. Across this sample there are tens of thousands of clones, with approximately 88% seen only once. The top ten hold about 7.6% of the sample. This sample is drawn from a study of control samples from healthy donors and cancer patients (dated by TCRdb to about 2020). Sequencing was performed on blood. This TCR was recovered from a woman in her sixties in good health.

Here the CDR3 is given as CASSLELDQPQHF. The DNA is TGTGCCAGCTCGTTGGAGCTCGATCAGCCCCAGCATTTT. The chain employs TRBV18 and TRBJ1-5; no D gene can be assigned with confidence. From the germline V gene, CDR1 is KGHSH and CDR2 is LQKENI. At the junction V is shortened by 6 bases and J by 5 bases, with 11 bases in between. The CDR3 has 13 amino acids, counting the end cysteine and phenylalanine. Only the CDR3 region is kept as DNA, spanning 39 bases read in frame from base 1.